The clone carrying this T cell receptor (beta chain) was detected a few times. Antigen specificity is unknown. This entry belongs to a study of human T cells and chemical hapten exposure. Regarding time point: pre-sensitization, week 0. Treatment given: therapeutic diphenylcyclopropenone sensitization with weekly scalp DPC. Study-level findings and limits: Counts of TCRs expanded at PT1 correlated positively with patch test score.

Per the original data handling: There were a median of around 96,000 TCRs per sample, with a range from roughly 23,224 to 750,000. TCRdb independently ran MiXCR on the RACE reads; one entry per CDR3 protein. TCRdb's processing, not the authors', yielded these V and J calls. The table includes fewer than 140,000 distinct CDR3 sequences, roughly 12% detected once. Germline V gene lookup returns CDR1 LGHDT and CDR2 YNNKEL (reference sequence). The CDR3 sequence is 13 residues long. V was cut by 3 bases and J by 2 bases, with 2 bases left in between. Sequenced material: whole blood, taken in connection with sensitization to the hapten diphenylcyclopropenone (DPC). The V and J genes are TRBV3-1 and TRBJ1-6; D not certain. This clonotype originated in a woman in her 50s with alopecia areata. Some clones in this sample may be carry-over from other donors' samples. CDR3 sequence reads: CASSQTYNSPLHF. Here the CDR3 DNA reads TGTGCCAGCAGCCAGACCTATAATTCACCCCTCCACTTT.